Shown below are 14 T cell receptor beta chains from a single sample sequenced in a study of naive and memory T cell subsets. The treatment: skin biopsy from PPD injection site in Mantoux-positive individual. Reverse transcription used DNase-treated unsorted total RNA, aiming for 1 to 1000 ng. Reverse transcription of blood and skin TCR RNA was primed at alpha and beta constant regions. TCRdb analysed the UMI-ligation and nested PCR reads with MiXCR anew, one entry per CDR3 protein. This table has 15,000 to 20,000 distinct CDR3 sequences, more than 9% appearing once. This specimen was skin, taken from a tuberculin skin test site. The receptors originated from an adult in good health.

A few counts support this clonotype. The chain is built from TRBV7-2 and TRBJ2-2, with D perhaps matching TRBD1 (6 bases). The CDR3 extends over 14 amino acids. The germline CDR1 and CDR2 sequences are SGHTA and FQGNSA. V gave up 5 bases and J gave up 0 bases, with 7 bases separating them. CDR3 in amino acids: CASSGTPNTGELFF. In DNA, the CDR3 is TGTGCCAGCAGCGGGACACCGAACACCGGGGAGCTGTTTTTT.

This chain uses TRBV5-8 with TRBJ1-4, with D unresolved. Trimming removed 6 bases at V and 3 bases at J, with 15 bases between. Germline V lookup: CDR1 SGHTS, CDR2 YDEGEE. This CDR3 is built from 15 residues. CDR3 residues: CASTSGRAANEKLFF. The DNA for the CDR3 is TGTGCCAGCACCAGCGGGAGAGCAGCTAATGAAAAACTGTTTTTT.

In its sample, this clonotype ranks as medium-sized. The V call is TRBV7-2, the J call TRBJ2-3; D is unclear. Germline CDR1 SGHTA, CDR2 FQGNSA. V was clipped by 4 bases and J by 2 bases, with 1 base between them. The length of the CDR3 is 11 residues. This CDR3 reads CASSSTDTQYF. CDR3 DNA sequence: TGTGCCAGCAGCTCCACAGATACGCAGTATTTT.

This clonotype is medium-sized (0.01 to 0.1%) within its sample. V gene TRBV4-1 combines with J gene TRBJ2-5; 11 bases agree with TRBD2. CDR1 MGHRA and CDR2 YSYEKL come from the germline V gene. The CDR3 is 17 amino acids. The junction had 8 bases not matched to a gene; V was cut back by 2 bases and J by 3 bases. The CDR3 nucleotides are TGCGCCAGCAGCCAACTAACTAGCGGGGGACCCAAAGAGACCCAGTACTTC. It specifies CASSQLTSGGPKETQYF.

The chain joins TRBV20-1 to TRBJ1-1; TRBD1 agrees at 10 bases. The trim removed 0 bases at V and 2 bases at J, leaving 6 bases unmatched. The length of the CDR3 is 16 residues. Germline V gene data show CDR1 as DFQATT and CDR2 as SNEGSKA (reference sequence). The CDR3 bases are TGCAGTGCTAGAGACTGGGACAGGGGCGCTAACACTGAAGCTTTCTTT. This codes for CSARDWDRGANTEAFF.

This clonotype turned up a few times. This chain joins TRBV28 and TRBJ2-5; 8 bases agree with TRBD2. CDR1 and CDR2 (germline): MDHEN, SYDVKM. This CDR3 spans 15 amino acids. Trimming at V came to 2 bases and at J to 2 bases, leaving 4 bases not matched to a gene. CDR3 residues: CASSLTSGGQETQYF. The DNA for the CDR3 is TGTGCCAGCAGTTTAACTAGCGGAGGACAAGAGACCCAGTACTTC.

At least ten counts were recorded for this clonotype. The rearrangement links TRBV20-1 to TRBJ1-2, with D hard to call. This CDR3 is built from 11 residues. Germline V lookup: CDR1 DFQATT, CDR2 SNEGSKA (reference sequence). CDR3 protein: CRFEMMGGYTF. In DNA, the CDR3 is TGCCGCTTCGAAATGATGGGGGGCTACACCTTC.

This chain joins TRBV7-9 and TRBJ2-1; 8 nucleotides agree with TRBD2. Germline V gene lookup returns CDR1 SEHNR and CDR2 FQNEAQ (reference sequence). V was clipped by 5 bases and J by 10 bases; unmatched bases: 13. The CDR3 spans 15 residues. CDR3 in amino acids: CASSLSAGVSKEQFF. The CDR3 DNA reads as TGTGCCAGCAGCCTTTCAGCGGGAGTATCAAAGGAGCAGTTCTTC.

The CDR3 coding sequence is TGTGCCAGCAGCCCCGGGGCACAAGAGACCCAGTACTTC. Its protein product is CASSPGAQETQYF. The chain couples TRBV13 to TRBJ2-5; the D call may be TRBD1 or TRBD2 (5 bases each). CDR1 is PRHDT and CDR2 is FYEKMQ in the germline V gene (reference sequence). Trimming took off 5 bases at V and 2 bases at J, with 9 bases between the two ends. The CDR3 runs 13 residues.

Ten or more counts support this clonotype. V and J are TRBV4-1 and TRBJ2-1, with 8 nucleotides matching TRBD2. J gave up 3 bases and V 4 bases, and 5 bases lay outside the gene matches. The CDR3 extends over 15 amino acids. Germline V gene data show CDR1 as MGHRA and CDR2 as YSYEKL. The CDR3 DNA is TGCGCCAGCAGCCCACCTCGGGGGGGCTACAATGAGCAGTTCTTC. Protein sequence: CASSPPRGGYNEQFF.

The chain carries TRBV3-1 and TRBJ1-4; a weak D match, TRBD1 (6 bases). CDR3 size: 13 residues. The germline V gene encodes CDR1 LGHDT and CDR2 YNNKEL (reference sequence). The V gene lost 4 bases and the J gene lost 7 bases, with 10 bases spanning the gap. CDR3 nucleotides: TGTGCCAGCAGCCTTCGAGGGGGTGAAAAACTGTTTTTT. Residues: CASSLRGGEKLFF.

This clonotype was observed at least ten times. The genes are TRBV30 and TRBJ2-6; 8 nucleotides line up with TRBD1. Germline CDR1 GTSNPN, CDR2 SVGIG (reference sequence). V was clipped by 8 bases and J by 0 bases; unmatched bases: 6. CDR3 size: 15 residues. The CDR3 DNA reads as TGTGCCCGACAGGGGACCAGCTCTGGGGCCAACGTCCTGACTTTC. Translation: CARQGTSSGANVLTF.

This clonotype was detected a few times. The chain has TRBV7-2 and TRBJ2-3; TRBD2 might be the D (6 bases). Germline V CDR1 and CDR2: SGHTA, FQGNSA. Trimming pared 0 bases from V and 5 bases from J, leaving 12 bases between. CDR3 size: 15 residues. CDR3 sequence reads: CASSLAGGRRDTQYF. DNA of the CDR3: TGTGCCAGCAGCTTAGCTGGAGGGCGGAGAGATACGCAGTATTTT.

At least ten counts were recorded for this clonotype. The gene calls are TRBV5-6 and TRBJ2-1; 8 bases match TRBD1. Germline assignment: CDR1 SGHDT and CDR2 YYEEEE. The CDR3 is 15 amino acids. Losses at the gene ends were 7 bases for V and 0 bases for J; bases not matched to a gene: 6. The CDR3 reads CASLQGVSSYNEQFF. The CDR3 DNA reads TGTGCCAGCTTACAGGGGGTTAGCTCCTACAATGAGCAGTTCTTC.